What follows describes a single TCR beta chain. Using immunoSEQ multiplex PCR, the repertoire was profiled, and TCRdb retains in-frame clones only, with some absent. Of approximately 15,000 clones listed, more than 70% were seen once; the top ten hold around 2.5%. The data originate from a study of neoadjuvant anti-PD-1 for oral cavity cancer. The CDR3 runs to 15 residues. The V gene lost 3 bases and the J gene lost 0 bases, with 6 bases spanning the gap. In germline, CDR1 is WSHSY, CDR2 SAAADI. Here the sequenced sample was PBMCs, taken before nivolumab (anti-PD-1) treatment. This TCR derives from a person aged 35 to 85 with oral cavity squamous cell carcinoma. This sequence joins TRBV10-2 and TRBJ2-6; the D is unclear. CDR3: CASSEWISGANVLTF. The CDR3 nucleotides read TGCGCCAGCAGTGAATGGATCTCTGGGGCCAACGTCCTGACTTTC.